Here is one TCR beta chain with its context. Its matching antigen is unknown. This could be a read error, since a much larger clone is one nucleotide away. This entry is derived from a study of response to subunit inactivated influenza vaccine. Study results and limitations: Researchers suggested that each seasonal influenza vaccination recruits few new T cells.

Trimming cost V 10 bases and J 4 bases, with 20 bases left between them. The CDR3 is 14 residues long. Germline assignment: CDR1 SGHRS and CDR2 YFSETQ. TCRdb re-analysed the RT-PCR reads in MiXCR, keeping a single row per CDR3 protein. The sample has hundreds of thousands of distinct CDR3 sequences, 7.6% seen once. This specimen was PBMCs from blood, taken roughly 24 months after vaccination. This chain links TRBV5-1 with TRBJ2-5; D is perhaps TRBD1 or TRBD2 (5 bases each). The TCR originated in a man between 50 and 75 years old who received an inactivated influenza vaccine. In DNA form, the CDR3 reads TGCGCCCGCACACCGGGCAGGGAGTCAGAGACCCAGTACTTC. Its translation is CARTPGRESETQYF.